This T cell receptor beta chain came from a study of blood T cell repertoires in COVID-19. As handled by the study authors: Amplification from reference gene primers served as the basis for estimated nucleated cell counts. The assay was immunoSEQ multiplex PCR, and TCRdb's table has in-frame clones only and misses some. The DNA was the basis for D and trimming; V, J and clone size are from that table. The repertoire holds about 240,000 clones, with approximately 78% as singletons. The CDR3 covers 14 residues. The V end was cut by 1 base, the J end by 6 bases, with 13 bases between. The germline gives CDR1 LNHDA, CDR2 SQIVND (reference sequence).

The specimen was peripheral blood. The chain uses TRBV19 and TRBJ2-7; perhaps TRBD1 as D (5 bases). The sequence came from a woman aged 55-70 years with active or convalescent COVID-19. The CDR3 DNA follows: TGTGCCAGTAGTATAGGCCCAGGGCGTGGCGAGCAGTACTTC. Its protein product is CASSIGPGRGEQYF.